This passage covers 26 T cell receptor beta chains from one sample sequenced in a study of post-analysis software for immune sequencing data. Overall study findings and caveats: TRBV5-6, TRBV5-1 and TRBV20-1 belonged to a set of about 5 TRBV segments that were more frequent in patients than controls.

Prepared libraries of TCR beta cDNA carried unique molecular identifiers. TCRdb re-derived calls from the PCR reads in MiXCR, one entry per CDR3 protein. Seen here are roughly 430,000 distinct CDR3 sequences, approximately 39% observed once, and the top ten hold about 7.6%. For these TCRs, the target antigens are not known. The sample consisted of blood. The receptors come from a girl aged 2-9 years with multiple sclerosis.

V and J are TRBV27 and TRBJ2-7; 7 bases are a match to TRBD1. The CDR3 sequence is 15 residues long. The germline CDR1 and CDR2 sequences are MNHEY and SMNVEV (reference sequence). The V segment lost 4 bases and the J segment 2 bases; nucleotides outside the gene matches: 8. CDR3 nucleotides: TGTGCCAGCAGTTCCTATCGACAGGGCCCCTACGAGCAGTACTTC. It specifies CASSSYRQGPYEQYF.

In this sample, this clonotype turned up a few times. The rearrangement uses TRBV27 and TRBJ1-5; D is perhaps TRBD1 (5 bases). The V gene's germline CDR1 is MNHEY and CDR2 SMNVEV (reference sequence). There are 13 residues in the CDR3. V gave up 5 bases and J gave up 5 bases, with 10 bases separating them. CDR3 DNA sequence: TGTGCCAGCAGTATCGGGGACGATCAGCCCCAGCATTTT. It yields the protein CASSIGDDQPQHF.

The chain uses TRBV5-1 and TRBJ2-1; 13 nucleotides match TRBD2. V gave up 3 bases and J gave up 8 bases; unmatched junction bases: 5. Germline loops: CDR1 SGHRS, CDR2 YFSETQ. CDR3 length: 15 residues. This chain's CDR3 is CASSWGLAGRDEQFF. DNA for the CDR3: TGCGCCAGCAGCTGGGGACTAGCGGGAAGGGATGAGCAGTTCTTC.

This rearrangement joins TRBV5-5 to TRBJ2-5, with D unresolved. CDR1 is SGHKS and CDR2 is YYEKEE in the germline V gene (reference sequence). This CDR3 region has 16 residues. The V gene lost 0 bases and the J gene lost 5 bases, with 17 bases spanning the gap. The CDR3 loop reads CASSLGHARTGETQYF. In DNA form, the CDR3 reads TGTGCCAGCAGCTTGGGGCACGCTAGGACGGGTGAGACCCAGTACTTC.

The V and J genes are TRBV2 and TRBJ1-5, with 12 bases aligning to TRBD1. CDR3 size: 15 residues. V dropped 6 bases and J dropped 9; count of bases not matched to a gene: 9. The V gene's germline CDR1 is SNHLY and CDR2 FYNNEI. This chain's CDR3 is CASRQGTGGFGPQHF. In DNA form, the CDR3 reads TGTGCCAGCAGACAAGGGACAGGGGGCTTCGGGCCCCAGCATTTT. The whole variable domain, filled in from reference TRBV2 and TRBJ1-5, reads EPEVTQTPSHQVTQMGQEVILRCVPISNHLYFYWYRQILGQKVEFLVSFYNNEISEKSEIFDDQFSVERPDGSNFTLKIRSTKLEDSAMYFCASRQGTGGFGPQHFGDGTRLSIL.

The chain has TRBV9 and TRBJ2-3; TRBD2 matches 10 bases. Germline lookup yields CDR1 SGDLS and CDR2 YYNGEE. The junction had 10 bases not matched to a gene; V was cut back by 4 bases and J by 2 bases. The CDR3 spans 17 residues. CDR3 coding DNA: TGTGCCAGCAGCCCCACCTCGCTAGCGGGGGTCACAGATACGCAGTATTTT. It specifies CASSPTSLAGVTDTQYF.

V usage is TRBV7-2 and J usage is TRBJ2-3; possible D gene TRBD1, 6 bases. V was trimmed by 5 bases and J by 0 bases, leaving 18 bases between them. This CDR3 is built from 17 residues. Germline V gene lookup returns CDR1 SGHTA and CDR2 FQGNSA. CDR3: CASSPRPGVVSTDTQYF. In nucleotides, the CDR3 is TGTGCCAGCAGCCCCCGACCAGGGGTCGTTAGCACAGATACGCAGTATTTT.

The chain joins TRBV20-1 to TRBJ1-2; D not certain. The CDR3 spans 10 residues. V was trimmed by 6 bases and J by 4 bases, leaving 6 bases between them. The germline gives CDR1 DFQATT, CDR2 SNEGSKA (reference sequence). CDR3 amino acids: CSAGSYGYTF. As DNA, the CDR3 is TGCAGTGCGGGAAGCTATGGCTACACCTTC.

This clonotype was seen only a few times. This chain uses TRBV6-2 or TRBV6-3 with TRBJ2-6; 8 bases map to TRBD1. Trimming took 2 bases from V and 0 from J; bases not matched to a gene: 9. The length of the CDR3 is 19 residues. Germline-derived CDR1 and CDR2 are MNHEY and SVGEGT. The CDR3: CASSYARTGLYSGANVLTF. CDR3 nucleotides: TGTGCCAGCAGTTACGCCAGGACAGGGCTCTACTCTGGGGCCAACGTCCTGACTTTC.

This clonotype was seen once. This chain joins TRBV10-2 and TRBJ2-5; D is undetermined. The CDR3 totals 10 residues. V was clipped by 3 bases and J by 11 bases, with 7 bases between them. The germline gives CDR1 WSHSY, CDR2 SAAADI. The CDR3 region has the DNA TGCGCCAGCAGTGATCTGGAGCAGTACTTC. Residues: CASSDLEQYF.

The gene calls are TRBV6-5 and TRBJ2-1; unclear D gene. V was trimmed by 6 bases and J by 5 bases, leaving 14 bases between them. Per germline, CDR1 MNHEY and CDR2 SVGAGI. There are 14 residues in the CDR3. DNA for the CDR3: TGTGCCAGCAGCCCCACCCCCCCACACAATGAGCAGTTCTTC. It is translated as CASSPTPPHNEQFF.

J is TRBJ2-3 and V is TRBV28; 11 nucleotides line up with TRBD1. The V segment lost 5 bases and the J segment 6 bases; nucleotides outside the gene matches: 4. CDR1 and CDR2 from the germline V gene are MDHEN and SYDVKM. The CDR3 runs 14 residues. CDR3 coding DNA: TGTGCCAGCAGTCCCGGGGACAGGGGGGATACGCAGTATTTT. Its translation: CASSPGDRGDTQYF.

The chain recombines TRBV3-1 with TRBJ1-2; TRBD1 is a possible D gene (5 bases). Trimming shortened V by 1 base and J by 3 bases, and 9 bases separated the two germline ends. The CDR3 is 14 residues long. Germline values: CDR1 LGHDT, CDR2 YNNKEL (reference sequence). CDR3 sequence: CASSQVQGHYGYTF. Written as DNA, the CDR3 is TGTGCCAGCAGCCAAGTCCAGGGACACTATGGCTACACCTTC. The variable domain in full, with the rest retrieved from reference TRBV3-1 and TRBJ1-2, is DTAVSQTPKYLVTQMGNDKSIKCEQNLGHDTMYWYKQDSKKFLKIMFSYNNKELIINETVPNRFSPKSPDKAHLNLHINSLELGDSAVYFCASSQVQGHYGYTFGSGTRLTVV.

The chain recombines TRBV5-1 with TRBJ1-2, with D unclear. This CDR3 spans 13 amino acids. The V end was cut by 0 bases, the J end by 8 bases, with 11 bases between. In germline, CDR1 is SGHRS, CDR2 YFSETQ. The CDR3 nucleotides are TGCGCCAGCAGCTTGGAAATGGCAGAAGGCTACACCTTC. Its translation is CASSLEMAEGYTF.

This clonotype occurred a few times. The chain uses TRBV10-1 and TRBJ2-1; 7 nucleotides line up with TRBD1. Trimming took 6 bases from V and 3 from J; bases not matched to a gene: 5. This CDR3 contains 14 residues. Germline V gene data show CDR1 as WNHNN and CDR2 as SYGVQD (reference sequence). The CDR3 loop reads CASSLTGNYNEQFF. DNA for the CDR3: TGCGCCAGCAGCCTGACAGGGAACTACAATGAGCAGTTCTTC.

The DNA for the CDR3 is TGTGCCAGCAGTCGGGCAGGGGGCTACAATCAGCCCCAGCATTTT. Its translation is CASSRAGGYNQPQHF. This chain connects TRBV6-5 to TRBJ1-5; 8 bases fit TRBD1. With 5 bases clipped from V and 3 bases from J, the junction kept 6 bases outside the gene matches. Per germline, CDR1 MNHEY and CDR2 SVGAGI. The CDR3 extends over 15 amino acids.

This clonotype was picked up one time. The chain is built from TRBV3-1 and TRBJ2-5; 10 bases align to TRBD1. The ends lost 2 bases at V and 4 bases at J; junction bases unmatched: 10. This CDR3 spans 17 amino acids. The germline CDR1 and CDR2 sequences are LGHDT and YNNKEL (reference sequence). CDR3 protein: CASSQWPGQGLGETQYF. The CDR3 coding sequence is TGTGCCAGCAGCCAATGGCCGGGACAGGGGCTGGGAGAGACCCAGTACTTC.

V is TRBV4-1 and J is TRBJ2-1; D is undetermined. In germline, CDR1 is MGHRA, CDR2 YSYEKL. This CDR3 contains 16 residues. V lost 0 bases, J lost 8 bases, and 17 bases lay in between. As DNA, the CDR3 is TGCGCCAGCAGCCAAGAACCCGCGTTAGGGCGACATGAGCAGTTCTTC. Translation gives CASSQEPALGRHEQFF.

Of note for this clonotype: This may arise from a read error, as a much more abundant clone is one base away. The chain links TRBV7-6 to TRBJ2-5; a weak D match, TRBD2 (6 bases). Per the germline V gene, CDR1 is SGHVS and CDR2 is FNYEAQ. The germline V and J ends were trimmed by 0 bases and 11 bases, with 19 bases remaining between them. CDR3 size: 15 residues. CDR3 sequence reads: CASSLAGGLYNEQYF. The DNA for the CDR3 is TGTGCCAGCAGCTTAGCGGGGGGTCTTTACAATGAGCAGTACTTC.

The chain joins TRBV27 to TRBJ2-1; TRBD2 aligns across 10 bases. Germline V gene data show CDR1 as MNHEY and CDR2 as SMNVEV (reference sequence). V dropped 3 bases and J dropped 2; count of bases not matched to a gene: 4. The CDR3 contains 16 residues. DNA for the CDR3: TGTGCCAGCAGTTTTTATCTAGCGGGAGCCTACAATGAGCAGTTCTTC. This gives the protein CASSFYLAGAYNEQFF.

CDR3: CATTAGDGANYGYTF. The CDR3, as DNA: TGTGCCACTACTGCCGGGGACGGTGCTAACTATGGCTACACCTTC. The V and J genes are TRBV19 and TRBJ1-2; possibly TRBD1 for D (5 bases). V lost 10 bases to trimming and J lost 0 bases, with 18 bases between them. Per the germline V gene, CDR1 is LNHDA and CDR2 is SQIVND (reference sequence). The CDR3 has 15 amino acids.

The J gene is TRBJ2-7, the V gene TRBV10-3, with 10 positions matching TRBD1. Germline lookup yields CDR1 ENHRY and CDR2 SYGVKD. With 3 bases clipped from V and 1 base from J, the junction kept 3 bases outside the gene matches. CDR3 size: 15 residues. CDR3 sequence (DNA): TGTGCCATCAGTGAATGGGACAGGGGATCCTACGAGCAGTACTTC. Protein sequence: CAISEWDRGSYEQYF.

This clonotype came up a few times. The rearrangement links TRBV28 to TRBJ1-2; TRBD1 matches at 8 bases. From germline, CDR1 is MDHEN and CDR2 SYDVKM. The CDR3 spans 14 residues. The V and J ends lost 7 bases and 8 bases, in that order; junction bases with no gene match: 12. CDR3 residues: CASTPQAGGWGYTF. The DNA of the CDR3 is TGTGCCAGCACCCCTCAAGCAGGGGGCTGGGGCTACACCTTC.

The gene calls are TRBV9 and TRBJ2-1; D is possibly TRBD1 or TRBD2 (5 bases each). CDR1 SGDLS and CDR2 YYNGEE come from the germline V gene. The CDR3 is 15 residues long. The germline V and J ends were trimmed by 2 bases and 3 bases, with 12 bases remaining between them. As DNA, the CDR3 is TGTGCCAGCAGCGTTTCTGGGGGTAACTACAATGAGCAGTTCTTC. This encodes CASSVSGGNYNEQFF.

The chain employs TRBV27 and TRBJ2-7; possibly TRBD2 for D (6 bases). Germline assignment: CDR1 MNHEY and CDR2 SMNVEV (reference sequence). V dropped 5 bases and J dropped 1 base, with 15 bases sitting between them. The CDR3 runs 15 residues. The CDR3 bases are TGTGCCAGCAGTACCGGGAGATACACTTCCTACGAGCAGTACTTC. Amino acid sequence: CASSTGRYTSYEQYF.

The chain links TRBV6-5 to TRBJ2-5, with a possible D match to TRBD1 (5 bases). Trimming cost V 0 bases and J 0 bases, with 8 bases left between them. CDR1 is MNHEY, CDR2 SVGAGI, per germline. There are 15 residues in the CDR3. CDR3 residues: CASSYSNRHQETQYF. As DNA, the CDR3 is TGTGCCAGCAGTTACTCGAACAGGCACCAAGAGACCCAGTACTTC.